A selection of T cell receptor beta chains follows, all from one sample in a study of response to subunit inactivated influenza vaccine. TCRdb processed the RT-PCR reads anew with MiXCR; each CDR3 protein has one entry. Of 700,000 to 800,000 distinct CDR3 sequences in the sample, less than 20% were seen once. The sample here was PBMCs from blood, taken more than 4 days after vaccination. The receptors come from a middle-aged man who received an inactivated influenza vaccine. CDR3s include the opening cysteine and the closing phenylalanine or tryptophan. The D gene is left open where the match is weak. Rows may omit the clone size; those that give it use once, few, many or a size class.

>few|TRBV6-2/TRBV6-3|TRBJ2-2|TRBD2
CASVLAGGPFTGELFF
TGTGCCAGCGTGTTGGCGGGAGGGCCGTTCACCGGGGAGCTGTTTTTT
>few|TRBV12-3/TRBV12-4|TRBJ1-1|NA
CASSFEGAGTEAFF
TGTGCCAGCAGTTTCGAGGGCGCGGGCACTGAAGCTTTCTTT
>NA|TRBV19|TRBJ2-1|TRBD1
CASSMGQGEDEQFF
TGTGCCAGTAGTATGGGACAGGGGGAGGATGAGCAGTTCTTC
>few|TRBV5-1|TRBJ2-5|NA
CASSLVPGPLETQYF
TGCGCCAGCAGCTTGGTTCCAGGACCCCTGGAGACCCAGTACTTC
>few|TRBV6-6|TRBJ1-2|NA
CASSYQQAHITF
TGTGCCAGCAGTTACCAACAGGCCCACATAACCTTC
>many|TRBV2|TRBJ2-7|TRBD1
CASRYRQGIIEQYF
TGTGCCAGCAGATACCGACAGGGGATAATCGAGCAGTACTTC
>NA|TRBV6-6|TRBJ1-4|NA
CAAKGVVNEKLFF
TGTGCCGCTAAGGGTGTGGTTAATGAAAAACTGTTTTTT
>few|TRBV11-2|TRBJ1-4|NA
CASSPALTGEKLFF
TGTGCCAGCAGCCCAGCGTTGACAGGCGAAAAACTGTTTTTT
>NA|TRBV10-3|TRBJ2-5|TRBD2
CAISEQGGGRETQYF
TGTGCCATCAGTGAGCAGGGCGGGGGTCGGGAGACCCAGTACTTC
>few|TRBV29-1|TRBJ2-5|NA
CSVEVQRQETQYF
TGCAGCGTTGAAGTACAGCGACAAGAGACCCAGTACTTC
>NA|TRBV15|TRBJ2-5|NA
CATSRDDSAAQYF
TGTGCCACCAGCAGAGACGACTCCGCGGCCCAGTACTTC
>few|TRBV24-1|TRBJ2-7|NA
CATSSSGTNYEQYF
TGTGCCACCAGTTCCTCAGGGACCAACTACGAGCAGTACTTC
>NA|TRBV15|TRBJ2-1|TRBD2
CATSGGLAGENEQFF
TGTGCCACCAGCGGGGGACTAGCGGGAGAAAATGAGCAGTTCTTC
>few|TRBV9|TRBJ2-7|NA
CASSAFYGDYEQYF
TGTGCCAGCAGCGCCTTCTATGGTGACTACGAGCAGTACTTC
>few|TRBV24-1|TRBJ2-2|NA
CATSDLPAGSNTGELFF
TGTGCCACCAGTGATTTGCCGGCGGGATCGAACACCGGGGAGCTGTTTTTT
>few|TRBV7-2|TRBJ2-7|NA
CASSLVAGGGDSYEQYF
TGTGCCAGCAGCTTAGTGGCGGGGGGAGGGGACAGTTACGAGCAGTACTTC
>few|TRBV20-1|TRBJ2-5|TRBD2
CSATGLAGYGETQYF
TGCAGTGCTACGGGACTAGCGGGATATGGAGAGACCCAGTACTTC
>NA|TRBV6-5|TRBJ2-2|TRBD2
CASSYSGTNTGELFF
TGTGCCAGCAGTTATAGCGGGACGAACACCGGGGAGCTGTTTTTT
>few|TRBV15|TRBJ2-6|NA
CATSIISSGANVLTF
TGTGCCACCAGCATTATAAGCTCTGGGGCCAACGTCCTGACTTTC
>many|TRBV7-2|TRBJ2-3|NA
CASSLGTETDTQYF
TGTGCCAGCAGCTTAGGCACAGAAACAGATACGCAGTATTTT
>NA|TRBV5-1|TRBJ2-7|NA
CASSGDYSYEQYF
TGCGCCAGCAGCGGCGACTACTCCTACGAGCAGTACTTC
>NA|TRBV4-2|TRBJ2-7|NA
CASSQDVGSYEQYF
TGTGCCAGCAGCCAAGACGTCGGGAGCTACGAGCAGTACTTC
>NA|TRBV20-1|TRBJ2-3|TRBD1
CSALDRALYDTQYF
TGCAGTGCTCTTGACAGGGCCCTTTACGATACGCAGTATTTT
>NA|TRBV6-5|TRBJ1-5|NA
CASSYVGDGNQPQHF
TGTGCCAGCAGTTATGTAGGGGATGGCAATCAGCCCCAGCATTTT
>NA|TRBV7-8|TRBJ1-5|NA
CASSLIPKTDRYSNQPQHF
TGTGCCAGCAGCTTGATTCCGAAAACGGACAGATATAGCAATCAGCCCCAGCATTTT
>NA|TRBV12-3/TRBV12-4|TRBJ2-7|NA
CASSTGISEQYF
TGTGCCAGCAGCACAGGGATCAGCGAGCAGTACTTC
>once|TRBV24-1|TRBJ2-2|TRBD1
CATSDPGTATNTGELFF
TGTGCCACCAGTGACCCCGGGACAGCAACTAACACCGGGGAGCTGTTTTTT
>NA|TRBV27|TRBJ2-1|TRBD2
CASSFFLAGVSSYNEQFF
TGTGCCAGCAGTTTCTTTCTAGCGGGAGTCAGCTCCTACAATGAGCAGTTCTTC
>many|TRBV20-1|TRBJ2-7|NA
CSAMGRGYEQYF
TGCAGTGCTATGGGCAGGGGTTACGAGCAGTACTTC
>NA|TRBV4-1|TRBJ2-5|NA
CASSPGGGAWETQYF
TGCGCCAGCAGCCCCGGTGGGGGGGCATGGGAGACCCAGTACTTC
>few|TRBV20-1|TRBJ1-2|TRBD1
CSAVDRGRIGYTF
TGCAGTGCCGTGGACAGGGGGCGCATTGGCTACACCTTC
>NA|TRBV20-1|TRBJ1-6|NA
CSAQNMGPPLHF
TGCAGTGCTCAGAACATGGGGCCACCCCTCCACTTT
>NA|TRBV4-3|TRBJ2-5|NA
CASSQELEGTQYF
TGCGCCAGCAGCCAAGAACTAGAAGGGACCCAGTACTTC
>NA|TRBV7-6|TRBJ2-1|NA
CASSLAGGHGNEQFF
TGTGCCAGCAGCTTAGCGGGGGGGCATGGCAATGAGCAGTTCTTC
>NA|TRBV4-3|TRBJ2-1|TRBD2
CASSQGTGTRVYEQFF
TGCGCCAGCAGCCAAGGGACCGGGACTAGGGTCTATGAGCAGTTCTTC
>NA|TRBV30|TRBJ2-2|TRBD2
CAWTSGINTGELFF
TGTGCCTGGACTAGCGGGATAAACACCGGGGAGCTGTTTTTT
>NA|TRBV20-1|TRBJ2-7|NA
CSATTHDEQYF
TGCAGTGCTACCACACACGACGAGCAGTACTTC
>once|TRBV5-1|TRBJ2-5|NA
CSSSLAQTIQETQYF
TGCTCCAGCAGCTTGGCACAGACAATTCAAGAGACCCAGTACTTC
>NA|TRBV6-6|TRBJ2-1|TRBD2
CASSLAGEVFF
TGTGCCAGCAGTTTAGCGGGAGAGGTGTTCTTC
>NA|TRBV20-1|TRBJ2-7|NA
CSALRGENVAQYF
TGCAGTGCCCTTCGCGGAGAAAACGTGGCGCAGTACTTC
>NA|TRBV12-3/TRBV12-4|TRBJ2-3|NA
CASSLAWSSTDTQYF
TGTGCCAGCAGCCTAGCGTGGTCTAGCACAGATACGCAGTATTTT